This TCR beta chain originates from a study of blood T cells in healthy people across ages. The CDR3 runs to 14 residues. The trim removed 9 bases at V and 3 bases at J, leaving 7 bases unmatched. Germline CDR1 and CDR2: SNHLY and FYNNEI. A second 7 to 11 cycle PCR used barcoded and J-beta primers. Per-sample output comprised a minimum of 3 million paired-end reads containing CDR3. Each CDR3 protein gets one entry after TCRdb re-called the 5' RACE reads with MiXCR. This sample has 650,000 or so distinct CDR3 sequences; under 65% occur once, and the top ten carry 13%. In terms of origin and age, donors were healthy Caucasian individuals from Russia aged about 6 to 90. Per sample, at least 5 micrograms of total RNA were extracted.

The TCR originated in a woman of 80 years or more in good health. The sequenced material came from blood. The V call is TRBV2, the J call TRBJ2-2, with 7 bases that match TRBD2. Written as DNA, the CDR3 is TGTGCCAGGGGGAGGGACCCGGACACCGGGGAGCTGTTTTTT. Translating it yields CARGRDPDTGELFF. Based on the CDR3 plus reference TRBV2 and TRBJ2-2, the full variable domain is EPEVTQTPSHQVTQMGQEVILRCVPISNHLYFYWYRQILGQKVEFLVSFYNNEISEKSEIFDDQFSVERPDGSNFTLKIRSTKLEDSAMYFCARGRDPDTGELFFGEGSRLTVL.